The rows below give T cell receptor beta chains drawn from one sample of a study of chemoradiotherapy in HPV16-positive cancers. The protocol was immunoSEQ multiplex PCR, while the TCRdb copy is restricted to in-frame clones and leaves out a portion. Here the sample spans 15,000 to 20,000 clones, just under 70% being singletons. Source: tumor tissue, taken from a patient who underwent chemoradiotherapy. The source of these receptors is a human donor with HPV-associated anogenital cancer. Each CDR3 is given with its conserved first and last residue. Each record gives: J gene, V gene, D gene, clone size, CDR3 protein, CDR3 DNA. D genes are given only for firm matches. Clone sizes are given selectively: once, few, many, or a class where the clone is expanded.

TRBJ1-5 TRBV5-4 . . CASSLQGQPQHF TGTGCCAGCAGCTTACAGGGTCAGCCCCAGCATTTT
TRBJ2-1 TRBV7-2 TRBD1 . CASSRDRGRNNEQFF TGTGCCAGCAGCCGCGACAGGGGGCGTAACAATGAGCAGTTCTTC
TRBJ1-1 TRBV6-6 . . CASSDWNTEAFF TGTGCCAGCAGCGATTGGAACACTGAAGCTTTCTTT
TRBJ1-3 TRBV10-3 . . CAIRGILRNTIYF TGTGCCATCAGAGGAATCCTGCGAAACACCATATATTTT
TRBJ2-4 TRBV14 . . CASSQMGRGIGNIQYF TGTGCCAGCAGCCAAATGGGCCGGGGGATTGGGAACATTCAGTACTTC
TRBJ2-7 TRBV7-3 TRBD1 . CASSPRQGGEQYF TGTGCCAGCAGCCCCAGACAGGGCGGAGAGCAGTACTTC
TRBJ1-1 TRBV4-2 . . CASSQELEVLGTEAFF TGTGCCAGCAGCCAAGAATTGGAGGTCTTAGGCACTGAAGCTTTCTTT
TRBJ2-3 TRBV2 . . CASRAWDGATQYF TGTGCCAGCAGGGCCTGGGACGGAGCTACGCAGTATTTT
TRBJ1-1 TRBV7-3 . . CASSLLGWGNTEAFF TGTGCCAGCAGCTTGCTCGGATGGGGGAACACTGAAGCTTTCTTT
TRBJ2-1 TRBV11-2 . . CASSPPSKPYNEQFF TGTGCCAGCAGCCCCCCCAGTAAGCCCTACAATGAGCAGTTCTTC
TRBJ1-1 TRBV30 . few CASGARTEAFF TGTGCCTCAGGGGCCCGCACTGAAGCTTTCTTT
TRBJ2-7 TRBV14 TRBD2 . CASSLQHGLAGDEQYF TGTGCCAGCAGTCTCCAACATGGACTAGCGGGCGACGAGCAGTACTTC
TRBJ1-1 TRBV7-3 . . CASSQGPNTEAFF TGTGCCAGCAGCCAGGGACCGAACACTGAAGCTTTCTTT
TRBJ2-7 TRBV30 TRBD2 few CAWRSLLAGEDEQYF TGTGCCTGGAGGTCGTTACTAGCGGGGGAGGACGAGCAGTACTTC
TRBJ2-2 TRBV7-8 . few CASSPVLVRNTGELFF TGTGCCAGCAGCCCCGTCTTGGTCAGGAACACCGGGGAGCTGTTTTTT
TRBJ1-6 TRBV2 . few CASSVGDHIGSPLHF TGTGCCAGCAGTGTGGGGGACCATATAGGTTCACCCCTCCACTTT
TRBJ1-3 TRBV6-1 . few CASSESHSNSGNTIYF TGTGCCAGCAGTGAATCCCATTCCAACTCTGGAAACACCATATATTTT
TRBJ2-7 TRBV27 . once CASRKALRAYEQYF TGTGCCAGCAGGAAGGCCTTGAGGGCCTACGAGCAGTACTTC
TRBJ2-3 TRBV18 TRBD2 . CASSGAGGVGDTQYF TGTGCCAGCTCCGGAGCGGGAGGGGTTGGAGATACGCAGTATTTT
TRBJ1-1 TRBV7-9 . . CASSLYSQSEAFF TGTGCCAGCAGCTTATATTCCCAGAGTGAAGCTTTCTTT
TRBJ1-2 TRBV19 TRBD1 . CASSSGTGIYGYTF TGTGCCAGTAGTTCCGGGACAGGGATCTATGGCTACACCTTC
TRBJ1-1 TRBV29-1 . medium-sized CSVEASLRGVAFF TGCAGCGTTGAAGCCTCCCTTCGGGGGGTAGCTTTCTTT
TRBJ1-1 TRBV6-5 TRBD1 . CASGRQGGTEAFF TGTGCCAGCGGAAGACAGGGTGGCACTGAAGCTTTCTTT
TRBJ2-2 TRBV5-1 . . CASSPSRSTGELFF TGCGCCAGCAGCCCCAGCCGGAGCACCGGGGAGCTGTTTTTT
TRBJ2-7 TRBV28 . . CASSFSGHSYEQYF TGTGCCAGCAGTTTTTCGGGACACAGCTACGAGCAGTACTTC
TRBJ2-2 TRBV7-3 TRBD1 . CASSLKGQGHTGELFF TGTGCCAGCAGCTTAAAGGGACAGGGCCACACCGGGGAGCTGTTTTTT
TRBJ2-5 TRBV29-1 TRBD1 . CSVNRGLQETQYF TGCAGCGTTAACAGGGGTCTCCAAGAGACCCAGTACTTC
TRBJ2-7 TRBV29-1 . . CSVGEVMGEQYF TGCAGCGTCGGGGAGGTCATGGGCGAGCAGTACTTC
TRBJ2-5 TRBV5-1 . . CASSFRGKETQYF TGCGCCAGCAGCTTTCGGGGGAAAGAGACCCAGTACTTC
TRBJ1-1 TRBV2 . . CASSLTRNTEAFF TGTGCCAGCAGTCTCACACGGAACACTGAAGCTTTCTTT
TRBJ2-1 TRBV9 TRBD2 . CASSGDQTSGSSYNEQFF TGTGCCAGCAGCGGGGACCAGACTAGCGGAAGCTCCTACAATGAGCAGTTCTTC
TRBJ2-1 TRBV19 . . CASSIRSSHEQFF TGTGCCAGTAGTATCCGCTCTAGCCATGAGCAGTTCTTC
TRBJ1-1 TRBV2 . . CASSESPDTAEAFF TGTGCCAGCAGTGAGAGCCCCGATACCGCTGAAGCTTTCTTT
TRBJ2-2 TRBV6-5 . . CASSYLQTGELFF TGTGCCAGCAGTTACCTTCAAACCGGGGAGCTGTTTTTT
TRBJ2-6 TRBV6-1 . . CASSEVSGANVLTF TGTGCCAGCAGTGAGGTATCTGGGGCCAACGTCCTGACTTTC
TRBJ2-7 TRBV6-5 TRBD1 . CASSRTGAGEQYF TGTGCCAGCAGCAGGACAGGGGCAGGGGAGCAGTACTTC
TRBJ1-2 TRBV5-1 . . CASSPDSLKGYTF TGCGCCAGCAGCCCAGACAGCCTGAAGGGCTACACCTTC
TRBJ2-5 TRBV28 TRBD1 . CASRVAGGRETQYF TGTGCCAGCAGGGTGGCAGGGGGCAGGGAGACCCAGTACTTC
TRBJ1-3 TRBV5-6 . . CASTSGQPGHTIYF TGTGCCAGCACCTCAGGACAGCCAGGACACACCATATATTTT
TRBJ2-7 TRBV28 . . CASSLPGGDSPRDEQYF TGTGCCAGCAGTTTACCCGGGGGAGATTCTCCCAGGGACGAGCAGTACTTC
TRBJ1-2 TRBV7-3 . . CASSSLQDYGYTF TGTGCCAGCAGCTCTCTGCAGGATTATGGCTACACCTTC
TRBJ2-3 TRBV9 TRBD1 . CASSVAGQGVDTQYF TGTGCCAGCAGCGTAGCTGGACAGGGTGTAGATACGCAGTATTTT
TRBJ2-7 TRBV18 . . CASSPPTFALSSYEQYF TGTGCCAGCTCACCACCGACGTTCGCGTTAAGCTCCTACGAGCAGTACTTC
TRBJ2-1 TRBV9 . . CASSAQGTPYHEQFF TGTGCCAGCAGCGCCCAGGGGACTCCCTACCATGAGCAGTTCTTC
TRBJ2-2 TRBV7-9 TRBD1 . CASSLGRWTGRGTGELFF TGTGCCAGCAGCCTAGGAAGATGGACAGGGCGTGGAACCGGGGAGCTGTTTTTT
TRBJ2-3 TRBV29-1 . . CSTTGGAGVADTQYF TGCAGCACTACCGGGGGCGCGGGAGTGGCAGATACGCAGTATTTT
TRBJ2-7 TRBV15 . . CATSRDRGRYEQYF TGTGCCACCAGCAGAGATCGGGGTCGCTACGAGCAGTACTTC
TRBJ2-7 TRBV5-5 TRBD2 . CASSLFLAGGYEQYF TGTGCCAGCAGCTTGTTCCTAGCGGGAGGATACGAGCAGTACTTC
TRBJ1-1 TRBV7-6 TRBD1 . CASSRGQDTEAFF TGTGCCAGCAGCCGGGGACAGGACACTGAAGCTTTCTTT
TRBJ1-1 TRBV29-1 . once CSAVERLNTEAFF TGCAGCGCTGTAGAGCGTTTGAACACTGAAGCTTTCTTT
TRBJ2-5 TRBV7-7 . . CASSLGTSQETQYF TGTGCCAGCAGCTTAGGGACAAGCCAAGAGACCCAGTACTTC
TRBJ1-3 TRBV7-8 . . CASSLSGGGGNTIYF TGTGCCAGCAGCTTATCGGGGGGCGGTGGAAACACCATATATTTT
TRBJ1-1 TRBV28 . . CASSRDVSGAFF TGTGCCAGCAGCAGGGACGTCTCGGGGGCTTTCTTT
TRBJ2-1 TRBV5-4 . . CASSPNSGDLNEQFF TGTGCCAGCAGCCCGAATAGCGGAGACCTCAATGAGCAGTTCTTC
TRBJ1-1 TRBV5-4 . few CASSLGGAGSTEAFF TGTGCCAGCAGCTTGGGGGGGGCAGGTTCCACTGAAGCTTTCTTT